This note documents a single TCR beta chain sequence. This sample was taken from a study of control samples from healthy donors and cancer patients. The data were produced by immunoSEQ multiplex PCR, yet TCRdb's version contains in-frame clones alone and is incomplete. The sample has about 150,000 clones; approximately 94% are singletons. V was cut by 7 bases and J by 0 bases, with 17 bases left in between. The CDR3 contains 17 residues. Germline V lookup: CDR1 SGHRS, CDR2 YFSETQ. The origin of this receptor is a man in his forties in good health. The rearrangement joins TRBV5-1 to TRBJ2-6; unclear D gene. Material for sequencing was blood. Here the CDR3 DNA reads TGCGCCAGCTCACGGTCGGGCGTGGGCTCTGGGGCCAACGTCCTGACTTTC. Translating it yields CASSRSGVGSGANVLTF.